A selection of T cell receptor beta chains follows, all from one sample in a study of cytomegalovirus exposure and HLA in healthy donors. Here immunoSEQ multiplex PCR was the method, and the copy in TCRdb shows in-frame clones only, minus some. The table shows 150,000 to 200,000 clones, with roughly four fifths occurring only once. Sequences were obtained from PBMCs. The source of these receptors is a woman between 18 and 29 years old in good health and CMV-seronegative. Both conserved end residues are part of each CDR3. A D gene is named only where the DNA matches it firmly. Clone size is not always given. Where it is, it says once, few, many or a class for expanded clones.

d_call: NA
clone_size: NA
v_call: TRBV7-3
j_call: TRBJ1-2
cdr3_aa: CASSLKGQDGYTF
cdr3_nt: TGTGCCAGCAGCTTAAAAGGTCAGGATGGCTACACCTTC

d_call: NA
clone_size: NA
v_call: TRBV11-2
j_call: TRBJ2-3
cdr3_aa: CASSPRISSTDTQYF
cdr3_nt: TGTGCCAGCAGCCCCAGGATTTCTAGCACAGATACGCAGTATTTT

d_call: NA
clone_size: NA
v_call: TRBV11-2
j_call: TRBJ2-7
cdr3_aa: CASSLTDAWGYEQYF
cdr3_nt: TGTGCCAGCAGCCTGACAGATGCTTGGGGCTACGAGCAGTACTTC

d_call: NA
clone_size: NA
v_call: TRBV11-2
j_call: TRBJ1-2
cdr3_aa: CASSLGTFGYTF
cdr3_nt: TGTGCCAGCAGCTTAGGGACTTTTGGCTACACCTTC

d_call: NA
clone_size: NA
v_call: TRBV7-2
j_call: TRBJ1-5
cdr3_aa: CASSLGYNQPQHF
cdr3_nt: TGTGCCAGCAGCTTGGGCTACAATCAGCCCCAGCATTTT

d_call: TRBD2
clone_size: NA
v_call: TRBV18
j_call: TRBJ2-1
cdr3_aa: CASSPPKLAGAPYNEQFF
cdr3_nt: TGTGCCAGCTCACCACCCAAACTAGCGGGGGCCCCCTACAATGAGCAGTTCTTC

d_call: TRBD1
clone_size: NA
v_call: TRBV7-6
j_call: TRBJ2-3
cdr3_aa: CASSTRQGAAADTQYF
cdr3_nt: TGTGCCAGCAGCACCCGACAGGGGGCGGCGGCAGATACGCAGTATTTT

d_call: NA
clone_size: NA
v_call: TRBV5-4
j_call: TRBJ2-3
cdr3_aa: CASSSPNKEGLTDTQYF
cdr3_nt: TGTGCCAGCAGCTCCCCTAATAAGGAGGGCCTCACAGATACGCAGTATTTT

d_call: NA
clone_size: few
v_call: TRBV21-1
j_call: TRBJ1-1
cdr3_aa: CASSERHLNTEAFF
cdr3_nt: TGTGCCAGCAGCGAAAGACACCTGAACACTGAAGCTTTCTTT

d_call: NA
clone_size: NA
v_call: TRBV9
j_call: TRBJ2-7
cdr3_aa: CASSVATGGEQYF
cdr3_nt: TGTGCCAGCAGCGTAGCTACTGGGGGCGAGCAGTACTTC

d_call: NA
clone_size: NA
v_call: TRBV5-1
j_call: TRBJ1-1
cdr3_aa: CASSPPRERGNTEAFF
cdr3_nt: TGCGCCAGCAGCCCCCCGCGGGAACGGGGAAACACTGAAGCTTTCTTT

d_call: TRBD1
clone_size: NA
v_call: TRBV6-1
j_call: TRBJ1-1
cdr3_aa: CASSDRENTEAFF
cdr3_nt: TGTGCCAGCTCCGACAGGGAGAACACTGAAGCTTTCTTT

d_call: NA
clone_size: NA
v_call: TRBV11-2
j_call: TRBJ2-1
cdr3_aa: CASSLDLGLSNEQFF
cdr3_nt: TGTGCCAGCAGCTTAGATTTAGGACTTTCCAATGAGCAGTTCTTC

d_call: TRBD2
clone_size: NA
v_call: TRBV10-3
j_call: TRBJ2-5
cdr3_aa: CAISSGTQETQYF
cdr3_nt: TGTGCCATCAGTAGCGGGACCCAAGAGACCCAGTACTTC

d_call: NA
clone_size: NA
v_call: TRBV7-9
j_call: TRBJ2-3
cdr3_aa: CSSSLDLTSGDTQYF
cdr3_nt: TGTTCCAGCAGCTTAGATTTAACTAGTGGAGATACGCAGTATTTT

d_call: TRBD1
clone_size: NA
v_call: TRBV15
j_call: TRBJ1-2
cdr3_aa: CATSFPGQNYGYTF
cdr3_nt: TGTGCCACCAGCTTTCCGGGACAGAACTATGGCTACACCTTC

d_call: NA
clone_size: NA
v_call: TRBV11-2
j_call: TRBJ1-2
cdr3_aa: CASSSTGYGGYTF
cdr3_nt: TGTGCCAGCAGCAGCACAGGGTACGGTGGCTACACCTTC

d_call: NA
clone_size: NA
v_call: TRBV5-4
j_call: TRBJ2-1
cdr3_aa: CASSPGNSRAYNEQFF
cdr3_nt: TGTGCCAGCAGCCCGGGTAATTCGAGGGCCTACAATGAGCAGTTCTTC

d_call: TRBD1
clone_size: NA
v_call: TRBV5-6
j_call: TRBJ1-1
cdr3_aa: CASSFPTGRLNTEAFF
cdr3_nt: TGTGCCAGCAGCTTTCCGACAGGGCGGTTGAACACTGAAGCTTTCTTT

d_call: NA
clone_size: few
v_call: TRBV9
j_call: TRBJ1-1
cdr3_aa: CASSVHGAGGMNTEAFF
cdr3_nt: TGTGCCAGCAGCGTGCACGGGGCGGGGGGAATGAACACTGAAGCTTTCTTT

d_call: NA
clone_size: NA
v_call: TRBV28
j_call: TRBJ2-7
cdr3_aa: CASSRWAQGGAYEQYF
cdr3_nt: TGTGCCAGCAGTCGATGGGCTCAGGGGGGAGCCTACGAGCAGTACTTC

d_call: TRBD1
clone_size: NA
v_call: TRBV5-1
j_call: TRBJ1-2
cdr3_aa: CASSSGGLGGYTF
cdr3_nt: TGCGCCAGCAGCTCAGGGGGGCTCGGCGGCTACACCTTC

d_call: TRBD1
clone_size: NA
v_call: TRBV5-8
j_call: TRBJ1-4
cdr3_aa: CASSLAGHRGNEKLFF
cdr3_nt: TGTGCCAGCAGCTTGGCCGGGCACAGGGGGAATGAAAAACTGTTTTTT

d_call: TRBD1
clone_size: NA
v_call: TRBV28
j_call: TRBJ1-2
cdr3_aa: CASSSGTDYGYTF
cdr3_nt: TGTGCCAGCAGTTCCGGGACAGACTATGGCTACACCTTC

d_call: NA
clone_size: NA
v_call: TRBV14
j_call: TRBJ1-2
cdr3_aa: CASSQDVRDYGYTF
cdr3_nt: TGTGCCAGCAGCCAAGATGTCCGAGACTATGGCTACACCTTC

d_call: NA
clone_size: NA
v_call: TRBV6-5
j_call: TRBJ1-1
cdr3_aa: CASSYSTGPGSAFF
cdr3_nt: TGTGCCAGCAGTTACTCAACAGGTCCAGGCTCGGCTTTCTTT

d_call: TRBD1
clone_size: NA
v_call: TRBV4-1
j_call: TRBJ2-5
cdr3_aa: CASSGRTGYF
cdr3_nt: TGCGCCAGCAGCGGCAGGACAGGGTACTTC

d_call: NA
clone_size: once
v_call: TRBV9
j_call: TRBJ2-1
cdr3_aa: CASSLYSEQFF
cdr3_nt: TGTGCCAGCAGTCTTTACTCAGAGCAGTTCTTC

d_call: TRBD1
clone_size: NA
v_call: TRBV7-9
j_call: TRBJ1-1
cdr3_aa: CASTQKTGAPAEAFF
cdr3_nt: TGTGCCAGCACCCAGAAGACAGGGGCGCCGGCTGAAGCTTTCTTT

d_call: TRBD1
clone_size: NA
v_call: TRBV18
j_call: TRBJ1-1
cdr3_aa: CASSRDRVNTEAFF
cdr3_nt: TGTGCCAGCTCACGCGACAGGGTGAACACTGAAGCTTTCTTT

d_call: NA
clone_size: few
v_call: TRBV28
j_call: TRBJ2-3
cdr3_aa: CASSLWLATDTQYF
cdr3_nt: TGTGCCAGCAGTTTATGGCTAGCGACAGATACGCAGTATTTT

d_call: TRBD1
clone_size: NA
v_call: TRBV29-1
j_call: TRBJ1-1
cdr3_aa: CSLEGAGPEAFF
cdr3_nt: TGCAGCCTTGAGGGGGCCGGGCCTGAAGCTTTCTTT

d_call: TRBD1
clone_size: NA
v_call: TRBV13
j_call: TRBJ2-7
cdr3_aa: CASSLEGTGDKNEQYF
cdr3_nt: TGTGCCAGCAGCTTAGAGGGGACAGGGGACAAGAACGAGCAGTACTTC

d_call: NA
clone_size: NA
v_call: TRBV5-6
j_call: TRBJ2-1
cdr3_aa: CASSLGRGDNEQFF
cdr3_nt: TGTGCCAGCAGCTTGGGGAGGGGCGACAATGAGCAGTTCTTC

d_call: TRBD1
clone_size: NA
v_call: TRBV2
j_call: TRBJ1-2
cdr3_aa: CASQGVRSNNYGYTF
cdr3_nt: TGTGCCAGCCAGGGGGTAAGGTCGAACAACTATGGCTACACCTTC

d_call: NA
clone_size: NA
v_call: TRBV6-5
j_call: TRBJ2-7
cdr3_aa: CASSYYLGSYEQYF
cdr3_nt: TGTGCCAGCAGCTATTATCTAGGATCCTACGAGCAGTACTTC

d_call: TRBD2
clone_size: NA
v_call: TRBV7-2
j_call: TRBJ2-1
cdr3_aa: CASSLRGLAGVVYNEQFF
cdr3_nt: TGTGCCAGCAGCTTAAGGGGACTAGCGGGAGTTGTCTACAATGAGCAGTTCTTC

d_call: NA
clone_size: NA
v_call: TRBV18
j_call: TRBJ1-4
cdr3_aa: CASSSRDEKLFF
cdr3_nt: TGTGCCAGCTCATCCCGGGATGAAAAACTGTTTTTT

d_call: NA
clone_size: NA
v_call: TRBV27
j_call: TRBJ1-2
cdr3_aa: CASSTRVGVGYTF
cdr3_nt: TGTGCCAGCAGTACCAGGGTTGGGGTTGGCTACACCTTC

d_call: NA
clone_size: NA
v_call: TRBV14
j_call: TRBJ1-1
cdr3_aa: CASSQDLGSWLTGSEAFF
cdr3_nt: TGTGCCAGCAGCCAGGACCTAGGGTCGTGGCTTACAGGGAGTGAAGCTTTCTTT

d_call: TRBD2
clone_size: NA
v_call: TRBV5-6
j_call: TRBJ2-3
cdr3_aa: CASSTTSGTDTQYF
cdr3_nt: TGTGCCAGCAGCACTACTAGCGGGACAGATACGCAGTATTTT

d_call: TRBD1
clone_size: NA
v_call: TRBV5-1
j_call: TRBJ1-2
cdr3_aa: CASSLAGQGGPGGYTF
cdr3_nt: TGCGCCAGCAGCTTGGCGGGACAGGGTGGGCCGGGAGGCTACACCTTC

d_call: TRBD1
clone_size: NA
v_call: TRBV5-6
j_call: TRBJ2-3
cdr3_aa: CASSPSPGGIGSDTQYF
cdr3_nt: TGTGCCAGCAGCCCTTCCCCAGGGGGCATTGGGTCAGATACGCAGTATTTT

d_call: NA
clone_size: NA
v_call: TRBV10-2
j_call: TRBJ2-7
cdr3_aa: CASRRTGRWLADSYEQYF
cdr3_nt: TGCGCCAGCCGGCGGACGGGGAGATGGCTAGCTGATTCCTACGAGCAGTACTTC